The next 2 T cell receptor beta chains were all read from a single sample in a study of T-cell reconstitution after alpha-beta-depleted transplantation in children. Unique molecular identifiers were used to barcode this TCRbeta library. One entry per CDR3 protein results from TCRdb running MiXCR on the PCR reads. The table includes 800,000 to 1,000,000 distinct CDR3 sequences, about 26% detected once. This specimen consisted of PBMCs, mostly from graft donor cells, obtained 360 days after TCRalphabeta/CD19-depleted stem cell transplant. Receptors were obtained from a boy less than two years old who had a stem cell transplant for SCID, so the T cells may come from the graft donor.

The table lists this clonotype with a few counts. The CDR3 region is CASSYDRGLSGNTIYF. The CDR3 DNA is TGTGCCAGCAGTTACGACAGGGGCCTCTCTGGAAACACCATATATTTT. V is TRBV6-5 and J is TRBJ1-3; 8 positions match TRBD1. V was clipped by 2 bases and J by 0 bases; unmatched bases: 3. This CDR3 has 16 residues. Germline CDR1 and CDR2: MNHEY and SVGAGI.

V gene TRBV12-3 or TRBV12-4 combines with J gene TRBJ1-3, with 7 nucleotides matching TRBD1. Trimming removed 5 bases from V and 8 bases from J; junction bases left unmatched: 9. The CDR3 consists of 14 residues. The CDR3 DNA sequence: TGTGCCAGCAGTCCCGGGACAGCGTGGGACACCATATATTTT. Amino acid sequence: CASSPGTAWDTIYF.